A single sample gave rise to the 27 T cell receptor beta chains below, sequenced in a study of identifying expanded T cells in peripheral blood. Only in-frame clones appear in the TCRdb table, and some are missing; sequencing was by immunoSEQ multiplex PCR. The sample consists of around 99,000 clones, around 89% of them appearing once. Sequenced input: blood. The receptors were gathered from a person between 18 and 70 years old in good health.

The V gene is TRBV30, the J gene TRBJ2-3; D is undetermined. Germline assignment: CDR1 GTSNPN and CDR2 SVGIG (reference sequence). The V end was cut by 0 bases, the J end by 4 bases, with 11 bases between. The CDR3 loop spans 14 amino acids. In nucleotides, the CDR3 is TGTGCCTGGAGTGTAACCAGGTCCCCAGATACGCAGTATTTT. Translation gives CAWSVTRSPDTQYF. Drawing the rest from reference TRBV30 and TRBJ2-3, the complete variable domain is SQTIHQWPATLVQPVGSPLSLECTVEGTSNPNLYWYRQAAGRGLQLLFYSVGIGQISSEVPQNLSASRPQDRQFILSSKKLLLSDSGFYLCAWSVTRSPDTQYFGPGTRLTVL.

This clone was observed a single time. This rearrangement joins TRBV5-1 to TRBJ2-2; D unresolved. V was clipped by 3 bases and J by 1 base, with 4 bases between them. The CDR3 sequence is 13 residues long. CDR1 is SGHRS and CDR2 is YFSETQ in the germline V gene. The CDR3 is CASSSGNTGELFF. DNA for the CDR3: TGCGCCAGCAGCTCAGGGAACACCGGGGAGCTGTTTTTT.

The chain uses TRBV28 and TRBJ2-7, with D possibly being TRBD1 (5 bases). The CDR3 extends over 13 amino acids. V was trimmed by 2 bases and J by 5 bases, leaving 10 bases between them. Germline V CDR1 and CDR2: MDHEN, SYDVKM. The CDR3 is CASSLRRVHEQYF. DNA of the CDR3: TGTGCCAGCAGTTTACGCAGGGTGCACGAGCAGTACTTC.

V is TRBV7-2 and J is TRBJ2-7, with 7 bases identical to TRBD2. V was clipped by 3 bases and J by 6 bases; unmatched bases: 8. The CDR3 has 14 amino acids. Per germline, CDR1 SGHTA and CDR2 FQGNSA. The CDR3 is CASSFGAGVGEQYF. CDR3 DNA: TGTGCCAGCAGCTTTGGGGCGGGAGTGGGCGAGCAGTACTTC.

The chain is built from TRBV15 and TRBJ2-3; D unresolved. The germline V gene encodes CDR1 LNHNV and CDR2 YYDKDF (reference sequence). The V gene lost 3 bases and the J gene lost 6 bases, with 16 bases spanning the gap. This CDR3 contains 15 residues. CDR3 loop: CATSSPGPAEDTQYF. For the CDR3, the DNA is TGTGCCACCAGCAGTCCGGGCCCTGCGGAGGATACGCAGTATTTT. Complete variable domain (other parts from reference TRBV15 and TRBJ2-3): DAMVIQNPRYQVTQFGKPVTLSCSQTLNHNVMYWYQQKSSQAPKLLFHYYDKDFNNEADTPDNFQSRRPNTSFCFLDIRSPGLGDTAMYLCATSSPGPAEDTQYFGPGTRLTVL.

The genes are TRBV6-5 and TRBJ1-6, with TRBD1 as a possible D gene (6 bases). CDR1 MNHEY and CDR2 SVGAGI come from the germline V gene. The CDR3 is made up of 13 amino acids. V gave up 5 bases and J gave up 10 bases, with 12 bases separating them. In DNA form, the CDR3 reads TGTGCCAGCAGTGAACAGGGCGGGTCACCCCTCCACTTT. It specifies CASSEQGGSPLHF.

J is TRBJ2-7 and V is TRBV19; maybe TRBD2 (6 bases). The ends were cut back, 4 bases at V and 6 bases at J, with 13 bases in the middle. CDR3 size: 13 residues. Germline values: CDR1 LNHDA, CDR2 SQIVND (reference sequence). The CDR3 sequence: CASSSQPGLEQYF. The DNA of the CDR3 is TGTGCCAGTAGTAGTCAACCGGGACTCGAGCAGTACTTC.

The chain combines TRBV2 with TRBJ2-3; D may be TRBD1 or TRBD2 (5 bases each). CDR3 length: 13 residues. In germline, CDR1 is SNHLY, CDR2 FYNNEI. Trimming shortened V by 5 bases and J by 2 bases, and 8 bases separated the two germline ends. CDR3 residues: CASSRGVTDTQYF. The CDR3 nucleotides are TGTGCCAGCAGTAGAGGGGTCACAGATACGCAGTATTTT.

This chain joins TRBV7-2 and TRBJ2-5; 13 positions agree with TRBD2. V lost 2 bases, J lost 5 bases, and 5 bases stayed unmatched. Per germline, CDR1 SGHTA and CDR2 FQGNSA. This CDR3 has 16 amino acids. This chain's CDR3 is CASSLLLAGGRETQYF. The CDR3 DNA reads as TGTGCCAGCAGCTTACTACTAGCGGGAGGGCGTGAGACCCAGTACTTC. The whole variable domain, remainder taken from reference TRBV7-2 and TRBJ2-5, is GAGVSQSPSNKVTEKGKDVELRCDPISGHTALYWYRQSLGQGLEFLIYFQGNSAPDKSGLPSDRFSAERTGGSVSTLTIQRTQQEDSAVYLCASSLLLAGGRETQYFGPGTRLLVL.

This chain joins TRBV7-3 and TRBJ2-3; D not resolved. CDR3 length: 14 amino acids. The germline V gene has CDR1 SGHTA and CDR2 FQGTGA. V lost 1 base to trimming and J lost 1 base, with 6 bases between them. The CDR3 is CASSLSLGTDTQYF. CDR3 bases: TGTGCCAGCAGCTTAAGCCTGGGCACAGATACGCAGTATTTT.

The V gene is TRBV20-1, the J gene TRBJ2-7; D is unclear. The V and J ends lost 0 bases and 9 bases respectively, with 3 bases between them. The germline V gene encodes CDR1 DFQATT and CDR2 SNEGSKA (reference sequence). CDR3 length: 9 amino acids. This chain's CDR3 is CSAREMQYF. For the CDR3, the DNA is TGCAGTGCTAGAGAGATGCAGTACTTC.

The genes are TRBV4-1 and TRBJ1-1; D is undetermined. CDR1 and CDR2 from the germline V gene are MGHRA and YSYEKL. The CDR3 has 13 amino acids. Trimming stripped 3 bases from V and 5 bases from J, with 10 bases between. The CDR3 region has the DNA TGCGCCAGCAGCCAGTCTTTTGGGACTGAAGCTTTCTTT. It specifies CASSQSFGTEAFF.

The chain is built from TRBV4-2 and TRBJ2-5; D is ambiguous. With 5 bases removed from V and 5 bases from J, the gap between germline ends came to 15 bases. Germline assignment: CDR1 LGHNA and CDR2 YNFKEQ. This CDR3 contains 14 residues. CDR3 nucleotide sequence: TGTGCCAGCAGCTTAGGGAAGGATGGGGAGACCCAGTACTTC. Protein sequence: CASSLGKDGETQYF.

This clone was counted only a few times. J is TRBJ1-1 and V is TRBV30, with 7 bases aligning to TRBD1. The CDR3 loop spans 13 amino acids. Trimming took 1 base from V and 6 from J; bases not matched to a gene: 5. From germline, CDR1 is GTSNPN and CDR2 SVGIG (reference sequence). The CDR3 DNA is TGTGCCTGGAGTGGGACAGGTCCCCCTGAAGCTTTCTTT. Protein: CAWSGTGPPEAFF.

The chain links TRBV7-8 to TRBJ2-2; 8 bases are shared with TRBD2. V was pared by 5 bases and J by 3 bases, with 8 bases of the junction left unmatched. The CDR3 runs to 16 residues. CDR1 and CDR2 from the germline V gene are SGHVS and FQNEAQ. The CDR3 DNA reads TGTGCCAGCAGCGACCCCGGGAGGGCCCACACCGGGGAGCTGTTTTTT. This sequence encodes CASSDPGRAHTGELFF.

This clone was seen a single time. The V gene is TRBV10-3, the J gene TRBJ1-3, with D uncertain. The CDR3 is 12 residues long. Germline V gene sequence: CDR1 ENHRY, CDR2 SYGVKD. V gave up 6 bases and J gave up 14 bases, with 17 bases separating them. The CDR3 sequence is CAIRGIPGILYF. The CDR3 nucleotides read TGTGCCATCAGAGGTATACCTGGGATTTTATATTTT.

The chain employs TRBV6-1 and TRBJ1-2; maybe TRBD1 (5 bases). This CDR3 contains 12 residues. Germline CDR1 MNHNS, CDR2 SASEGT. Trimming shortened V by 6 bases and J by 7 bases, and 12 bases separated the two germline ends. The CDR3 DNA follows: TGTGCCAGCAGGGATGATGGGGGTGGCTACACCTTC. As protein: CASRDDGGGYTF.

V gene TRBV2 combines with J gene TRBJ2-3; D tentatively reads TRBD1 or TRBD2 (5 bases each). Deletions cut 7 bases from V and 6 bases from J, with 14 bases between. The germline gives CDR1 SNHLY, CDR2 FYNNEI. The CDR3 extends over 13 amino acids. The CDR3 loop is CASTGAWEDTQYF. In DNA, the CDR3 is TGTGCCAGCACTGGGGCGTGGGAGGATACGCAGTATTTT.

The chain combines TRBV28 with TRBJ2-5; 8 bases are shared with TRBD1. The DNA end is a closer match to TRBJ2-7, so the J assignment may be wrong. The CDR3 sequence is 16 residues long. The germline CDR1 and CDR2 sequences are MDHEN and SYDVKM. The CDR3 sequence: CASSLSTGTGPYEQYF. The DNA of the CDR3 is TGTGCCAGCAGTTTATCAACCGGGACAGGACCTTACGAGCAGTACTTC.

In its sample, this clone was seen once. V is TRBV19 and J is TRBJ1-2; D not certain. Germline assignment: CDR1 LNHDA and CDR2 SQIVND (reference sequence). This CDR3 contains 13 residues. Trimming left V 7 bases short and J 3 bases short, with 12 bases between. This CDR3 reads CASNLLGDYGYTF. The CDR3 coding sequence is TGTGCCAGTAATCTCCTCGGAGACTATGGCTACACCTTC.

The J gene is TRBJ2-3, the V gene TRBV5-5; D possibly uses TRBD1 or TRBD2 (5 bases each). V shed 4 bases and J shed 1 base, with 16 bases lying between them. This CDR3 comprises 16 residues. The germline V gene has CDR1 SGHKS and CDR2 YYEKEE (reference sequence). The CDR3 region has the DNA TGTGCCAGCAGCCCGACGCCGGGGCTACGCACAGATACGCAGTATTTT. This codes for CASSPTPGLRTDTQYF.

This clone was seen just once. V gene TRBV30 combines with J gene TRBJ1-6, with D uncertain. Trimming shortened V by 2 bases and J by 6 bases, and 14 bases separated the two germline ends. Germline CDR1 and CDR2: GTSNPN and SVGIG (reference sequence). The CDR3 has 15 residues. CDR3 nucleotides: TGTGCCTGGAGTTCCCCAGGAGCGCGTAATTCACCCCTCCACTTT. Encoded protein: CAWSSPGARNSPLHF.

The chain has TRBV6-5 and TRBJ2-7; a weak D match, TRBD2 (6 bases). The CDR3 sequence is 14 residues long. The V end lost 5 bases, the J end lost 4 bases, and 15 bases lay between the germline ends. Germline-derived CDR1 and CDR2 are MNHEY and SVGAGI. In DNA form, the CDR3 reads TGTGCCAGCAGTCTTTTAGCGGACGCATACGAGCAGTACTTC. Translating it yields CASSLLADAYEQYF.

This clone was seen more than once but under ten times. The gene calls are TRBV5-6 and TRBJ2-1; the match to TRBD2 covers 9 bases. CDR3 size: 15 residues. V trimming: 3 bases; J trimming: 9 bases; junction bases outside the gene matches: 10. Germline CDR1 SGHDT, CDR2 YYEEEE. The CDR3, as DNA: TGTGCCAGCAGCTCCTTAGCGGGGGCTCTGGGTGAGCAGTTCTTC. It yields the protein CASSSLAGALGEQFF.

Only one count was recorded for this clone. The CDR3 loop reads CASSLDGTSDEQFF. In DNA form, the CDR3 reads TGTGCCAGCAGCTTGGATGGGACTAGCGATGAGCAGTTCTTC. This chain joins TRBV11-2 and TRBJ2-1, with 10 bases fitting TRBD2. In germline, CDR1 is SGHAT, CDR2 FQNNGV. Trimming cost V 3 bases and J 8 bases; bases outside gene matches: 4. The CDR3 is 14 amino acids.

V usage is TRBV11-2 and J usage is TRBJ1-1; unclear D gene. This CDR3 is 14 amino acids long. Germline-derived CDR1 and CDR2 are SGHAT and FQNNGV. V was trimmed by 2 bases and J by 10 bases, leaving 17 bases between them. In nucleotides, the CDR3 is TGTGCCAGCAGCTTAAAGGTGGCAGCCCGGAGAGCTTTCTTT. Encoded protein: CASSLKVAARRAFF. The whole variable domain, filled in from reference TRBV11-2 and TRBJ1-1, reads EAGVAQSPRYKIIEKRQSVAFWCNPISGHATLYWYQQILGQGPKLLIQFQNNGVVDDSQLPKDRFSAERLKGVDSTLKIQPAKLEDSAVYLCASSLKVAARRAFFGQGTRLTVV.

CDR3 loop: CASSFGVLPDTQYF. The CDR3 nucleotides read TGTGCCAGCAGTTTTGGGGTTTTGCCGGATACGCAGTATTTT. The chain couples TRBV27 to TRBJ2-3; D is unresolved. Trimming cost V 3 bases and J 6 bases, with 13 bases left between them. The CDR3 extends over 14 amino acids. Germline CDR1 is MNHEY and CDR2 is SMNVEV (reference sequence).